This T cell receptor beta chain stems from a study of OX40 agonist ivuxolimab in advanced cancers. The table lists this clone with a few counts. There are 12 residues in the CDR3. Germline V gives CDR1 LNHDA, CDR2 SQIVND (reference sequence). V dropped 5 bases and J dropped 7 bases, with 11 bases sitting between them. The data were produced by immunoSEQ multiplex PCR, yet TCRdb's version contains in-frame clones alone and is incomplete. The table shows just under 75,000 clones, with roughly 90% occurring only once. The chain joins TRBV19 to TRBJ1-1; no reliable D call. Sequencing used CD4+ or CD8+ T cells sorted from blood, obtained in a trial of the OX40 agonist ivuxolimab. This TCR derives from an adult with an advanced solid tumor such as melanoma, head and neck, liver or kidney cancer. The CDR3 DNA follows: TGTGCCAGTAGTCTCGGGTGGAATGAAGCTTTCTTT. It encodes CASSLGWNEAFF.